This T cell receptor (beta chain) emerged from a study of shared clonotypes between healthy human individuals. This clone was seen just once. CD4+ cells yielded CD45RA+ naive and CD45RA-negative memory subsets. The CDR3 totals 15 residues. V dropped 5 bases and J dropped 3; count of bases not matched to a gene: 6. From germline, CDR1 is MNHEY and CDR2 SMNVEV (reference sequence). Genomic DNA belonging to each subset was distributed in equal measure over several immunoSEQ plates. TCRdb keeps only in-frame clones here, not all; method: immunoSEQ multiplex PCR. Among over 1.4 million clones listed, around 95% were seen once.

The chain joins TRBV27 to TRBJ2-2; 7 nucleotides line up with TRBD2. Sequencing was performed on naive CD4+ T cells sorted from blood. This sample's subset: CD45RA+ positively selected. This sequence was found in a man under 40 in good health. In DNA form, the CDR3 reads TGTGCCAGCAGTCTAGAAGCGGGGTACACCGGGGAGCTGTTTTTT. It yields the protein CASSLEAGYTGELFF.